This TCR beta chain was sequenced in a study of cytomegalovirus exposure and HLA in healthy donors. Study background: An early data release held tens of millions of unique TCRs from HLA-typed donors. When 398 donors were genotyped, 80% to 90% of them were found to fall in the Caucasian-associated ancestry cluster. Study results and caveats: Other equally common chains were less clonally expanded than HLA-associated TCR beta chains, a later analysis showed. Follow-up analysis found HLA locus-dependent TCR association rates, highest for DRB1 and lowest for HLA-C.

PCR employed 60 Vbeta and 13 Jbeta primers. Only in-frame clones appear in the TCRdb table, and some are missing; sequencing was by immunoSEQ multiplex PCR. The table has over 150,000 clones, more than 70% seen once. This clone was observed a handful of times. Its antigen remains unidentified. Per germline, CDR1 MNHEY and CDR2 SMNVEV (reference sequence). This CDR3 has 15 amino acids. Losses at the gene ends were 10 bases for V and 8 bases for J; bases not matched to a gene: 18. The chain couples TRBV27 to TRBJ1-2, with 8 nucleotides matching TRBD1. The material sequenced was PBMCs. This TCR was recovered from a boy under 10 years old in good health and CMV-seronegative. The CDR3 sequence is CATKIATGGLGGYTF. CDR3 in DNA: TGTGCCACCAAAATCGCCACAGGGGGATTAGGGGGCTACACCTTC.